Each of the 12 T cell receptor beta chains below was sequenced from the same sample in a study of PD-L1 blockade in urothelial cancer (TCRdb year 2017). Library preparation used the immunoSEQ multiplex PCR assay. TCRdb retrieved this table from immuneACCESS and kept in-frame rearrangements only. Not all clones are present; in checked studies, unresolved V genes account for under half, and no reason is known for the remainder. For this sample there are 100,000 to 150,000 clones; 86% appear just once. Clones ranked in the top ten supply 2% to 3% of the sample. Explained via the paper, the time point label denotes: peripheral blood 6 weeks after treatment start. Sequenced material: PBMCs, taken around atezolizumab (anti-PD-L1) treatment. These TCRs come from a middle-aged man with urothelial cancer.

A remark on this clone: In the same sample, other DNA sequences code for this CDR3. The CDR3 nucleotides read TGTGCCAGCTCACCTGACAGGTCCGAGCAGTACTTC. Translating it yields CASSPDRSEQYF. The chain recombines TRBV18 with TRBJ2-7, with D possibly matching TRBD1 (6 bases). Trimming took off 3 bases at V and 6 bases at J, with 9 bases between the two ends. The CDR3 sequence is 12 residues long. Germline V CDR1 and CDR2: KGHSH, LQKENI.

The chain is built from TRBV19 and TRBJ1-5; 10 nucleotides match TRBD1. This CDR3 region has 15 residues. The germline CDR1 and CDR2 sequences are LNHDA and SQIVND (reference sequence). The junction had 3 bases not matched to a gene; V was cut back by 3 bases and J by 4 bases. The CDR3 loop is CASSIGTGANQPQHF. CDR3 in DNA: TGTGCCAGTAGTATTGGGACAGGGGCTAATCAGCCCCAGCATTTT.

This clone is a singleton in its sample. This chain joins TRBV7-3 and TRBJ2-5; D gene ambiguous. Germline V CDR1 and CDR2: SGHTA, FQGTGA. This CDR3 has 13 amino acids. V dropped 1 base and J dropped 4 bases, with 7 bases sitting between them. The CDR3 sequence is CASSLIARETQYF. The CDR3 DNA reads as TGTGCCAGCAGCTTAATAGCTAGAGAGACCCAGTACTTC. The variable domain in full, with the rest retrieved from reference TRBV7-3 and TRBJ2-5, is GAGVSQTPSNKVTEKGKYVELRCDPISGHTALYWYRQSLGQGPEFLIYFQGTGAADDSGLPNDRFFAVRPEGSVSTLKIQRTERGDSAVYLCASSLIARETQYFGPGTRLLVL.

V usage is TRBV19 and J usage is TRBJ2-1; 9 positions match TRBD2. The germline V gene has CDR1 LNHDA and CDR2 SQIVND (reference sequence). V was clipped by 6 bases and J by 5 bases; unmatched bases: 8. The CDR3 is made up of 15 amino acids. CDR3 bases: TGTGCCAGTAGAAGTAGCGGGAGCCAAAACAATGAGCAGTTCTTC. This gives the protein CASRSSGSQNNEQFF. Full variable domain (outside the CDR3, taken from reference TRBV19 and TRBJ2-1): DGGITQSPKYLFRKEGQNVTLSCEQNLNHDAMYWYRQDPGQGLRLIYYSQIVNDFQKGDIAEGYSVSREKKESFPLTVTSAQKNPTAFYLCASRSSGSQNNEQFFGPGTRLTVL.

The V and J genes are TRBV12-5 and TRBJ1-1; D uncertain. Germline V gene lookup returns CDR1 LGHNT and CDR2 FRNRAP. The CDR3 covers 13 residues. Trimming left V 8 bases short and J 3 bases short, with 13 bases between. The CDR3 nucleotides read TGTGCTAGTTCGTTTGTCCTAGACACTGAAGCTTTCTTT. It codes for CASSFVLDTEAFF.

This clone was observed a single time. This chain joins TRBV28 and TRBJ2-3; D might be TRBD1 (5 bases). V dropped 6 bases and J dropped 0 bases, with 16 bases sitting between them. The CDR3 runs to 16 residues. CDR1 is MDHEN and CDR2 is SYDVKM in the germline V gene. The CDR3 coding sequence is TGTGCCAGCAGGGGCCAGGGCTTCCTCAGCACAGATACGCAGTATTTT. It encodes CASRGQGFLSTDTQYF.

This clone was counted a single time. The chain combines TRBV6-1 with TRBJ2-5, with 7 bases that match TRBD1. CDR1 and CDR2 (germline): MNHNS, SASEGT. This CDR3 is built from 15 residues. Germline trimming cut 8 bases from V and 7 bases from J; bases unmatched to any gene: 16. The CDR3 protein is CASLGSGQDYRTQYF. The CDR3 region has the DNA TGTGCCAGCTTGGGTAGTGGACAGGATTATCGGACCCAGTACTTC.

J is TRBJ2-3 and V is TRBV5-1, with 8 bases lining up with TRBD1. There are 14 residues in the CDR3. Germline CDR1 and CDR2: SGHRS and YFSETQ. J lost 3 bases, V lost 4 bases, and 4 bases had no gene match. The CDR3 DNA is TGCGCCAGCAGCGGCAACAGGGGGACAGATACGCAGTATTTT. Translation: CASSGNRGTDTQYF.

This chain links TRBV28 with TRBJ2-7; 10 bases are a match to TRBD2. The V gene's germline CDR1 is MDHEN and CDR2 SYDVKM. The CDR3 length is 17 residues. Trimming took 8 bases from V and 7 from J; bases not matched to a gene: 20. The CDR3 sequence: CASRKFQLAGPRGEQYF. CDR3 in DNA: TGTGCCAGCCGCAAATTCCAACTAGCGGGGCCTCGTGGAGAGCAGTACTTC.

The chain combines TRBV7-9 with TRBJ1-1; D unresolved. The CDR3 is 14 residues long. V lost 3 bases to trimming and J lost 4 bases, with 12 bases between them. Germline lookup yields CDR1 SEHNR and CDR2 FQNEAQ (reference sequence). The CDR3 nucleotides are TGTGCCAGCAGCTTTACCCCCTACCCCACTGAAGCTTTCTTT. It specifies CASSFTPYPTEAFF.

The chain couples TRBV28 to TRBJ2-7; tentatively, D is TRBD2 (6 bases). Trimming shortened V by 4 bases and J by 10 bases, and 14 bases separated the two germline ends. Germline V CDR1 and CDR2: MDHEN, SYDVKM. CDR3 size: 12 residues. CDR3 loop: CASSYSLEGQYF. DNA of the CDR3: TGTGCCAGCAGTTACAGCCTGGAGGGACAGTACTTC.

This clone came up once. This chain uses TRBV11-1 with TRBJ1-2; 8 positions match TRBD1. The CDR3 totals 18 residues. Germline V gene data show CDR1 as SGHAT and CDR2 as FQDESV (reference sequence). V shed 2 bases, J shed 3 bases, and the junction held 14 bases outside the gene matches. The CDR3 coding sequence is TGTGCCAGCAGCTTAACCCCTCTCAGGGGGCCAGCGGACTATGGCTACACCTTC. Translating it yields CASSLTPLRGPADYGYTF.